The 22 T cell receptor beta chains presented below share a single source sample, sequenced in a study of blood T cell repertoires in COVID-19. This table comes from immunoSEQ multiplex PCR, and its TCRdb copy is limited to in-frame clones, with some not included. The table lists some 50,000 clones, about four fifths of them singletons. Sequenced input: peripheral blood. Every receptor here comes from a man in his fifties with active COVID-19.

The chain uses TRBV24-1 and TRBJ1-5; D is unclear. Trimming cost V 5 bases and J 0 bases, with 13 bases left between them. CDR1 and CDR2 (germline): KGHDR, SFDVKD. The CDR3 consists of 16 residues. The CDR3, as DNA: TGTGCCACCAGTGGTGGCCCTGGACTTAGCAATCAGCCCCAGCATTTT. Its protein product is CATSGGPGLSNQPQHF.

This clone has more than one count but fewer than ten. V and J are TRBV6-6 and TRBJ1-6; 7 positions match TRBD1. This CDR3 has 15 amino acids. The germline CDR1 and CDR2 sequences are MNHNY and SVGAGI (reference sequence). J was trimmed by 7 bases and V by 7 bases; bases with no gene match: 10. This chain's CDR3 is CASKAGTVSNSPLHF. For the CDR3, the DNA is TGTGCCAGCAAAGCTGGGACAGTTTCAAATTCACCCCTCCACTTT.

The chain recombines TRBV2 with TRBJ1-2; D ambiguous. Per germline, CDR1 SNHLY and CDR2 FYNNEI. Trimming cost V 2 bases and J 7 bases, with 8 bases left between them. The CDR3 spans 12 residues. The CDR3 DNA is TGTGCCAGCAGTGAATCAGTTTTTGGCTACACCTTC. Translation gives CASSESVFGYTF.

This clone was seen once. This chain links TRBV25-1 with TRBJ2-1; perhaps TRBD2 as D (5 bases). This CDR3 spans 14 amino acids. In germline, CDR1 is MGHDK, CDR2 SYGVNS. Trimming pared 3 bases from V and 2 bases from J, leaving 8 bases between. CDR3 coding DNA: TGTGCCAGCAGTGAGTACGGGGCCTACAATGAGCAGTTCTTC. This sequence encodes CASSEYGAYNEQFF.

The chain combines TRBV6-5 with TRBJ1-6; no reliable D call. The V end was cut by 2 bases, the J end by 5 bases, with 10 bases between. The CDR3 is made up of 15 amino acids. The germline CDR1 and CDR2 sequences are MNHEY and SVGAGI. In nucleotides, the CDR3 is TGTGCCAGCAGTTACGGGCCGTCCCATAATTCACCCCTCCACTTT. It yields the protein CASSYGPSHNSPLHF.

The chain combines TRBV2 with TRBJ1-5; D is unresolved. V lost 1 base and J 5 bases, leaving 9 bases between the germline ends. The CDR3 runs to 14 residues. Germline CDR1 is SNHLY and CDR2 is FYNNEI. The CDR3 protein is CASSEVRSYQPQHF. CDR3 nucleotides: TGTGCCAGCAGTGAAGTACGGTCCTATCAGCCCCAGCATTTT.

The chain combines TRBV9 with TRBJ1-5; TRBD1 is a possible D gene (5 bases). Trimming cost V 3 bases and J 1 base, with 11 bases left between them. The CDR3 has 15 residues. CDR1 SGDLS and CDR2 YYNGEE come from the germline V gene. The CDR3 DNA is TGTGCCAGCAGCGCCGCGGGGGGGAGCAATCAGCCCCAGCATTTT. Amino acids: CASSAAGGSNQPQHF.

This chain links TRBV5-1 with TRBJ1-1, with D possibly TRBD1 on 5 matching bases. Germline V gene lookup returns CDR1 SGHRS and CDR2 YFSETQ. CDR3 length: 16 amino acids. V lost 2 bases to trimming and J lost 0 bases, with 14 bases between them. The CDR3 bases are TGCGCCAGCAGCTTATGGGGAGGGGCTCTGAACACTGAAGCTTTCTTT. Translating gives CASSLWGGALNTEAFF. The full variable domain, in which reference TRBV5-1 and TRBJ1-1 provide the parts outside the CDR3, is KAGVTQTPRYLIKTRGQQVTLSCSPISGHRSVSWYQQTPGQGLQFLFEYFSETQRNKGNFPGRFSGRQFSNSRSEMNVSTLELGDSALYLCASSLWGGALNTEAFFGQGTRLTVV.

The V and J genes are TRBV4-1 and TRBJ1-3, with 8 bases that match TRBD1. This CDR3 comprises 18 residues. In germline, CDR1 is MGHRA, CDR2 YSYEKL. The J segment lost 1 base and the V segment lost 0 bases, leaving 8 bases of the junction unmatched. CDR3 amino acids: CASSQETRQGASGNTIYF. For the CDR3, the DNA is TGCGCCAGCAGCCAAGAGACTAGGCAGGGGGCTTCTGGAAACACCATATATTTT.

The genes are TRBV7-2 and TRBJ2-3, with a tentative D call TRBD2 (6 bases). CDR3 length: 13 amino acids. The V end was cut by 6 bases, the J end by 6 bases, with 13 bases between. Looked up from germline, CDR1 is SGHTA and CDR2 is FQGNSA. The CDR3 sequence is CASRQGGGDTQYF. CDR3 coding DNA: TGTGCCAGCAGACAAGGTGGGGGGGATACGCAGTATTTT.

The V and J genes are TRBV6-5 and TRBJ1-6, with 7 bases aligning to TRBD1. This CDR3 has 13 residues. CDR1 is MNHEY, CDR2 SVGAGI, per germline. J lost 3 bases, V lost 9 bases, and 2 bases had no gene match. The CDR3 sequence: CASRQGYNSPLHF. The CDR3 nucleotides are TGTGCCAGTCGACAGGGCTATAATTCACCCCTCCACTTT.

V and J are TRBV7-8 and TRBJ2-3; D possibly corresponds to TRBD2 (5 bases). From germline, CDR1 is SGHVS and CDR2 FQNEAQ. V was clipped by 1 base and J by 0 bases, with 14 bases between them. The CDR3 is made up of 17 amino acids. CDR3 protein: CASSLDQRLSSTDTQYF. The CDR3 region has the DNA TGTGCCAGCAGCTTAGACCAGCGGCTCTCTAGCACAGATACGCAGTATTTT.

V and J are TRBV5-4 and TRBJ2-3, with 13 bases matching TRBD2. This CDR3 is 16 amino acids long. Germline CDR1 reads SGHNT; CDR2 reads YYREEE (reference sequence). With 4 bases clipped from V and 7 bases from J, the junction kept 9 bases outside the gene matches. The CDR3 protein is CASSRGGLAGINTQYF. The CDR3, as DNA: TGTGCCAGCAGCCGGGGGGGACTAGCGGGGATAAATACGCAGTATTTT. Using reference TRBV5-4 and TRBJ2-3 for the parts outside the CDR3, the full variable domain is ETGVTQSPTHLIKTRGQQVTLRCSSQSGHNTVSWYQQALGQGPQFIFQYYREEENGRGNFPPRFSGLQFPNYSSELNVNALELDDSALYLCASSRGGLAGINTQYFGPGTRLTVL.

This clone came up once. The chain combines TRBV7-2 with TRBJ1-1; 8 positions agree with TRBD1. CDR1 is SGHTA and CDR2 is FQGNSA in the germline V gene. V gave up 2 bases and J gave up 2 bases; unmatched junction bases: 10. CDR3 length: 17 residues. The CDR3 DNA reads as TGTGCCAGCAGCTTACGTACTAAACAGGGGGGTAACACTGAAGCTTTCTTT. Translated, it gives CASSLRTKQGGNTEAFF.

With respect to this clone: The sample holds other DNA sequences that translate to the same CDR3. This chain connects TRBV7-2 to TRBJ2-7; TRBD1 aligns across 7 bases. The CDR3 length is 12 residues. Germline V gives CDR1 SGHTA, CDR2 FQGNSA. The J segment lost 9 bases and the V segment lost 6 bases, leaving 8 bases of the junction unmatched. The CDR3, as DNA: TGTGCCAGCAGTCAAGACAGGGTGGGGCAGTACTTC. This translates into CASSQDRVGQYF.

This chain links TRBV19 with TRBJ2-1; 13 bases line up with TRBD2. Trimming at V came to 3 bases and at J to 3 bases, leaving 5 bases not matched to a gene. The germline V gene encodes CDR1 LNHDA and CDR2 SQIVND (reference sequence). The CDR3 has 17 residues. The CDR3 sequence: CASSIYRTSGGYNEQFF. DNA of the CDR3: TGTGCCAGTAGTATCTATAGGACTAGCGGGGGCTACAATGAGCAGTTCTTC.

The chain combines TRBV5-6 with TRBJ2-7; TRBD1 matches 8 bases. This CDR3 is 13 amino acids long. Germline CDR1 is SGHDT and CDR2 is YYEEEE. The trim removed 4 bases at V and 7 bases at J, leaving 7 bases unmatched. This CDR3 is CASSIGQGGEQYF. In nucleotides, the CDR3 is TGTGCCAGCAGCATAGGACAGGGCGGTGAGCAGTACTTC.

V and J are TRBV7-2 and TRBJ2-4; the match to TRBD2 covers 10 bases. The V segment lost 10 bases and the J segment 0 bases; nucleotides outside the gene matches: 18. Germline CDR1 SGHTA, CDR2 FQGNSA. CDR3 length equals 19 residues. In DNA form, the CDR3 reads TGTGCCACCGAGGGTAGCGGGGGGCCGCTCCCCTTAGCCAAAAACATTCAGTACTTC. Protein product: CATEGSGGPLPLAKNIQYF.

This clone showed up just a few times. This chain links TRBV7-2 with TRBJ2-7, with D unclear. V lost 5 bases and J 0 bases, leaving 11 bases between the germline ends. The CDR3 has 14 residues. CDR1 is SGHTA, CDR2 FQGNSA, per germline. This chain's CDR3 is CASSTNLRSYEQYF. CDR3 DNA: TGTGCCAGCAGCACAAACCTCCGCTCCTACGAGCAGTACTTC. Combining the CDR3 with reference TRBV7-2 and TRBJ2-7 gives the whole variable domain GAGVSQSPSNKVTEKGKDVELRCDPISGHTALYWYRQSLGQGLEFLIYFQGNSAPDKSGLPSDRFSAERTGGSVSTLTIQRTQQEDSAVYLCASSTNLRSYEQYFGPGTRLTVT.

The rearrangement uses TRBV5-4 and TRBJ1-6; 9 positions agree with TRBD1. The CDR3 has 15 residues. Germline CDR1 SGHNT, CDR2 YYREEE (reference sequence). The junction had 10 bases not matched to a gene; V was cut back by 8 bases and J by 7 bases. The CDR3 DNA is TGTGCCAGTCGTCCCGGGACAGGGTCGAATTCACCCCTCCACTTT. As protein: CASRPGTGSNSPLHF. The full variable domain, in which reference TRBV5-4 and TRBJ1-6 provide the parts outside the CDR3, is ETGVTQSPTHLIKTRGQQVTLRCSSQSGHNTVSWYQQALGQGPQFIFQYYREEENGRGNFPPRFSGLQFPNYSSELNVNALELDDSALYLCASRPGTGSNSPLHFGNGTRLTVT.

This clone appeared a few times. V gene TRBV7-9 combines with J gene TRBJ2-5; possibly TRBD1 for D (6 bases). Per germline, CDR1 SEHNR and CDR2 FQNEAQ (reference sequence). The CDR3 has 14 residues. Trimming cost V 0 bases and J 5 bases, with 10 bases left between them. The CDR3, as DNA: TGTGCCAGCAGCTTAGCGCAGGGGTGGGAGACCCAGTACTTC. It translates to CASSLAQGWETQYF.

V usage is TRBV5-1 and J usage is TRBJ2-5, with 7 bases matching TRBD2. The V gene's germline CDR1 is SGHRS and CDR2 YFSETQ. This CDR3 comprises 14 residues. Trimming at V came to 4 bases and at J to 4 bases, leaving 7 bases not matched to a gene. CDR3 DNA: TGCGCCAGCAGCCCCGGGACTACCTCAGAGACCCAGTACTTC. Its translation: CASSPGTTSETQYF.